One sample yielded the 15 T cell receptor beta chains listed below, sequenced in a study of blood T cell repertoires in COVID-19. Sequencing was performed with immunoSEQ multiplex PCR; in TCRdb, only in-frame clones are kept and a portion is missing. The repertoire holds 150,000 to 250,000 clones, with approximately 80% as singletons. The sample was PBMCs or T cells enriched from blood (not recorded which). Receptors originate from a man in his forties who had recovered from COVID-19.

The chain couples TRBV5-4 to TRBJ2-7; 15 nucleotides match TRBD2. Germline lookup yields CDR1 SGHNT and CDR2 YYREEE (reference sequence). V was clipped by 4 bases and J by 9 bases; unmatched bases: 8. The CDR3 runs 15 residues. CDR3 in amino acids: CASSVGLAGGHGQYV. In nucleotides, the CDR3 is TGTGCCAGCAGCGTTGGACTAGCGGGAGGGCATGGGCAGTACGTC.

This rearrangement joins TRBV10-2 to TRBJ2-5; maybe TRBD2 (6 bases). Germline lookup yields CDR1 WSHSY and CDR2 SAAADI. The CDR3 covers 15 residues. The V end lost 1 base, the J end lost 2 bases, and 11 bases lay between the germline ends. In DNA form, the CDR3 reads TGCGCCAGCAGTGAGTTGGGGGGAGGACAAGAGACCCAGTACTTC. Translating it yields CASSELGGGQETQYF.

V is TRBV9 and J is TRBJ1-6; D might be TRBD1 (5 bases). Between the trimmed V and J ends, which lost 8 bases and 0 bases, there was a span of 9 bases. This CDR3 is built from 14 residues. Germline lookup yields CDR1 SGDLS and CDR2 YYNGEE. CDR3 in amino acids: CASAQGSYNSPLHF. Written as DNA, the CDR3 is TGTGCCAGTGCGCAGGGCTCCTATAATTCACCCCTCCACTTT. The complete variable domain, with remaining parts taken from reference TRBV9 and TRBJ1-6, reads DSGVTQTPKHLITATGQRVTLRCSPRSGDLSVYWYQQSLDQGLQFLIQYYNGEERAKGNILERFSAQQFPDLHSELNLSSLELGDSALYFCASAQGSYNSPLHFGNGTRLTVT.

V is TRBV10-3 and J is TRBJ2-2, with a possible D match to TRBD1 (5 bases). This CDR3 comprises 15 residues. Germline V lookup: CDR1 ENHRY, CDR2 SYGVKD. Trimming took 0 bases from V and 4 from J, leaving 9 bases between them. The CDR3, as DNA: TGTGCCATCAGTGAGTCGGGGCCATTCACCGGGGAGCTGTTTTTT. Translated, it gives CAISESGPFTGELFF.

The CDR3 protein is CASSLDRASYEQYF. For the CDR3, the DNA is TGTGCCAGCAGCTTGGACAGGGCGTCCTACGAGCAGTACTTC. The chain recombines TRBV7-2 with TRBJ2-7; 8 bases are shared with TRBD1. Germline trimming cut 3 bases from V and 1 base from J; bases unmatched to any gene: 2. Per germline, CDR1 SGHTA and CDR2 FQGNSA. This CDR3 spans 14 amino acids.

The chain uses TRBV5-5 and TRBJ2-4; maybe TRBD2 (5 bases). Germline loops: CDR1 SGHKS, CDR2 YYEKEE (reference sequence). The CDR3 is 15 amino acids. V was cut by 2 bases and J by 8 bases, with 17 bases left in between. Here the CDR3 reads CASSFRPGISDIQYF. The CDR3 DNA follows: TGTGCCAGCAGCTTCCGGCCCGGGATTTCAGACATTCAGTACTTC.

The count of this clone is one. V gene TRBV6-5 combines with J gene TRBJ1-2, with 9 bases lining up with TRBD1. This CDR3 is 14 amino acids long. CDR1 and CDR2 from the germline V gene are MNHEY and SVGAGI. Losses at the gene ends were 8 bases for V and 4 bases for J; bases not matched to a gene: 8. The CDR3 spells CASGKQGAAYGYTF. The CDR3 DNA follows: TGTGCCAGCGGCAAACAGGGGGCGGCCTATGGCTACACCTTC.

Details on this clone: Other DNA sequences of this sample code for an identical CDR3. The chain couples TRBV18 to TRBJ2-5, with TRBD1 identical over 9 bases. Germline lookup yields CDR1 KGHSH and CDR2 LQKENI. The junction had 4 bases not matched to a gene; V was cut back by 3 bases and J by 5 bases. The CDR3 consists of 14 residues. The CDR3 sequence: CASSPGQGRETQYF. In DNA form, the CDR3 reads TGTGCCAGCTCACCCGGACAGGGGAGGGAGACCCAGTACTTC.

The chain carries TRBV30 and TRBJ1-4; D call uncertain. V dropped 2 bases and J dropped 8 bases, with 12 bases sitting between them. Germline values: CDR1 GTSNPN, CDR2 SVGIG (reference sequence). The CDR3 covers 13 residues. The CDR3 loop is CAWSTSREEKLFF. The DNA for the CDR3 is TGTGCCTGGAGTACATCGAGGGAGGAAAAACTGTTTTTT.

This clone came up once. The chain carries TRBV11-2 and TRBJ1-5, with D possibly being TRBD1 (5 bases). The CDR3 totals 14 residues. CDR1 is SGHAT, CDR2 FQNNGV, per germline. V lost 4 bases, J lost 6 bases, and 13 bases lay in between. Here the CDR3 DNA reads TGTGCCAGCAGCTCCTCGTTGGGGGGTCAGCCCCAGCATTTT. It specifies CASSSSLGGQPQHF.

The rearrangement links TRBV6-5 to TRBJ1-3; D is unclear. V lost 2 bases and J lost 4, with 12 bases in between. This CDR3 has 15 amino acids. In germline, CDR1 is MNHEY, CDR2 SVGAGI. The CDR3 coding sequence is TGTGCCAGCAGTTACGATCCGGGAAGGGGAAACACCATATATTTT. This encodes CASSYDPGRGNTIYF.

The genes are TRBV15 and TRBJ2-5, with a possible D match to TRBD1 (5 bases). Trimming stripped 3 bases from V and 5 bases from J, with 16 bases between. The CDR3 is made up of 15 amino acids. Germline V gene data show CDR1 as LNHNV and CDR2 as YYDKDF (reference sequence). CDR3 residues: CATSRERPGRETQYF. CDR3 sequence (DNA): TGTGCCACCAGCAGGGAAAGACCAGGGCGGGAGACCCAGTACTTC. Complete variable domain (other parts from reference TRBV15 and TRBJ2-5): DAMVIQNPRYQVTQFGKPVTLSCSQTLNHNVMYWYQQKSSQAPKLLFHYYDKDFNNEADTPDNFQSRRPNTSFCFLDIRSPGLGDTAMYLCATSRERPGRETQYFGPGTRLLVL.

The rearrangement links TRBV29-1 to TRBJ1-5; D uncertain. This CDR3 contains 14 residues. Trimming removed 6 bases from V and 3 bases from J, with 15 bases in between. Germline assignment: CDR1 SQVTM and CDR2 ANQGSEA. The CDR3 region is CSVPIDNPNQPQHF. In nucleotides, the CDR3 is TGCAGCGTCCCCATCGACAACCCCAATCAGCCCCAGCATTTT.

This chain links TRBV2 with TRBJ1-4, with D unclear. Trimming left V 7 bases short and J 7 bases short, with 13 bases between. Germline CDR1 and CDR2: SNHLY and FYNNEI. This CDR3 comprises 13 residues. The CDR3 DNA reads TGTGCCAGCAAAACAGAGGGTGGTGAAAAACTGTTTTTT. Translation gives CASKTEGGEKLFF. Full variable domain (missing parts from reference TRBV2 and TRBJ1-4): EPEVTQTPSHQVTQMGQEVILRCVPISNHLYFYWYRQILGQKVEFLVSFYNNEISEKSEIFDDQFSVERPDGSNFTLKIRSTKLEDSAMYFCASKTEGGEKLFFGSGTQLSVL.

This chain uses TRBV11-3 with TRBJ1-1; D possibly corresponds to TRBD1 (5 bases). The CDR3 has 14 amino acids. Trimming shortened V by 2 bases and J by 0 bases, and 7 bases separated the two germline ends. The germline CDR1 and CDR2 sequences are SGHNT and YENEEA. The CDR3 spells CASSLTGVNTEAFF. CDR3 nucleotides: TGTGCCAGCAGCTTAACAGGAGTGAACACTGAAGCTTTCTTT.